This record looks at one T cell receptor beta chain sequence and its context. Assignments of participants to cohorts depended upon their own reported clinical history. The germline V gene encodes CDR1 MNHEY and CDR2 SVGEGT. V lost 5 bases, J lost 6 bases, and 13 bases lay in between. The CDR3 runs 13 residues. This record comes from a study of blood T cell repertoires in COVID-19. In the study overall: Nucleic acid was either cDNA or gDNA, and it came from T cells, B-cell-depleted T cells, or PBMCs.

The data were produced by immunoSEQ multiplex PCR, yet TCRdb's version contains in-frame clones alone and is incomplete. In the table there are about 480,000 clones, roughly 90% of which are singletons. The rearrangement uses TRBV6-2 or TRBV6-3 and TRBJ2-5, with D maybe TRBD2 (6 bases). The sequenced sample was PBMCs or T cells enriched from blood (not recorded which). This clonotype was sampled from a woman in her 40s who had recovered from COVID-19. The CDR3 is CASSQSGPKTQYF. DNA of the CDR3: TGTGCCAGCAGTCAGAGCGGGCCGAAGACCCAGTACTTC.